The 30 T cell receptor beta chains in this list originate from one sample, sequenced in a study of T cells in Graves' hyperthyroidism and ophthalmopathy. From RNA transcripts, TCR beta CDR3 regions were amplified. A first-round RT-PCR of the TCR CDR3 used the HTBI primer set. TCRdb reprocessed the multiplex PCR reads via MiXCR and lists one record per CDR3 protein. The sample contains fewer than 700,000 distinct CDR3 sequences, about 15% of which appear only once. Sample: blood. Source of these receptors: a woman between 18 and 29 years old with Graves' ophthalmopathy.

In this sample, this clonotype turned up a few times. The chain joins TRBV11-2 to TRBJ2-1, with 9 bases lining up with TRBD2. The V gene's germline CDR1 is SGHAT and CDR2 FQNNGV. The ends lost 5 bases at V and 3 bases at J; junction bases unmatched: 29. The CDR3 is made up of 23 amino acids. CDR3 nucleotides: TGTGCCAGCAGCGAAGGACCCAGAAGCACTAGCGGGTGGCAAAAGGAATTCTACAATGAGCAGTTCTTC. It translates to CASSEGPRSTSGWQKEFYNEQFF.

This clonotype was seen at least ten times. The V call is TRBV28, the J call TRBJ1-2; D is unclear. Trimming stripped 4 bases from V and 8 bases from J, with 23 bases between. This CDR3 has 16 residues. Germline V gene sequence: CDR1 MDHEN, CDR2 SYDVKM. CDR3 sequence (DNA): TGTGCCAGCAGTTACCAAGGGCCGGTACCACGACGAGGCTACACCTTC. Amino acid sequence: CASSYQGPVPRRGYTF.

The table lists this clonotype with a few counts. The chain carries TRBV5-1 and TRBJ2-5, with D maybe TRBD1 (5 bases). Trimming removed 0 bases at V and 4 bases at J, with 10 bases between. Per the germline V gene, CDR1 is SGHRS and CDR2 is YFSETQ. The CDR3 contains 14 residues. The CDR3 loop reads CASSLAQGRETQYF. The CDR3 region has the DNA TGCGCCAGCAGCTTGGCCCAGGGCAGAGAGACCCAGTACTTC.

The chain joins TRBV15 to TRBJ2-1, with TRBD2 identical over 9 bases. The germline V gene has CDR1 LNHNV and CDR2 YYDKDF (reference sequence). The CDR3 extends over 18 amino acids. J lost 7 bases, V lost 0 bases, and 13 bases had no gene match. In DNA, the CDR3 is TGTGCCACCAGCAGAGATCTTTCTCGGCGGGAGGGCCAAAATGAGCAGTTCTTC. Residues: CATSRDLSRREGQNEQFF.

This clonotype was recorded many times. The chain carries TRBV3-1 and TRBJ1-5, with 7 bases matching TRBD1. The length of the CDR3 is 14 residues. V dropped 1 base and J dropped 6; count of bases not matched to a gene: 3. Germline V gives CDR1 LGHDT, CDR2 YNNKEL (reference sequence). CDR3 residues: CASSQGQGGQPQHF. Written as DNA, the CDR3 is TGTGCCAGCAGCCAAGGACAGGGCGGTCAGCCCCAGCATTTT.

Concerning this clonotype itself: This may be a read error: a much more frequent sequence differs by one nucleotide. CDR3 in DNA: TGTGCCTGGAGCGGAGCGGGACAATCCGAGGAGCTGTTTTTT. Translated: CAWSGAGQSEELFF. This chain links TRBV30 with TRBJ2-2, with D possibly being TRBD2 (7 bases). V lost 3 bases and J 10 bases, leaving 18 bases between the germline ends. Germline assignment: CDR1 GTSNPN and CDR2 SVGIG (reference sequence). The CDR3 extends over 14 amino acids.

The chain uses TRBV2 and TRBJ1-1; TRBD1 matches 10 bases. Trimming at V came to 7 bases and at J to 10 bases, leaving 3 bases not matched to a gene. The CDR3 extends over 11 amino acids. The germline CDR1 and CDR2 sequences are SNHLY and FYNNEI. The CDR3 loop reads CASIRTGGAFF. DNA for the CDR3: TGTGCCAGCATCAGGACAGGGGGAGCTTTCTTT.

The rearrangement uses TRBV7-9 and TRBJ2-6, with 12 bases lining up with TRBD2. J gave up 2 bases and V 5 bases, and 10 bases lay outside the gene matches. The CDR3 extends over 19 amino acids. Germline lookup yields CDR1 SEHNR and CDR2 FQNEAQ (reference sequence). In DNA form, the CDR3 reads TGTGCCAGCAGCCGGGGACTAGCGGGTCCTTCTACTGGGGCCAACGTCCTGACTTTC. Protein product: CASSRGLAGPSTGANVLTF.

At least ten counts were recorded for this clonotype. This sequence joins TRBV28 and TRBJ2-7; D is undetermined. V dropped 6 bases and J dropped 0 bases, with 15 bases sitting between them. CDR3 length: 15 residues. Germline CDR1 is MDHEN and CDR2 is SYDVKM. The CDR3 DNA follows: TGTGCCAGCAGGTTACAGCCTCTGAGCTCCTACGAGCAGTACTTC. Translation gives CASRLQPLSSYEQYF.

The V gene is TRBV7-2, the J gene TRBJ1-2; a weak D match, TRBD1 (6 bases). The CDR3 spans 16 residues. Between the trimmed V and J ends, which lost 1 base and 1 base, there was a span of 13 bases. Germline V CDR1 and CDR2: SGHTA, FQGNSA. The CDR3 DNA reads TGTGCCAGCAGCTTAGACTTCAGGGGTTTTAACTATGGCTACACCTTC. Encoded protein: CASSLDFRGFNYGYTF.

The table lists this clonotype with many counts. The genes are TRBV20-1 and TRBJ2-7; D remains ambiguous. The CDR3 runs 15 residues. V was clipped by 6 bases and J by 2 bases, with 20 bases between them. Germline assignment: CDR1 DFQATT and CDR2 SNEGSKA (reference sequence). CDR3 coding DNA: TGCAGTGCAGAGGATTATAAGGACGGTACCTACGAGCAGTACTTC. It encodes CSAEDYKDGTYEQYF.

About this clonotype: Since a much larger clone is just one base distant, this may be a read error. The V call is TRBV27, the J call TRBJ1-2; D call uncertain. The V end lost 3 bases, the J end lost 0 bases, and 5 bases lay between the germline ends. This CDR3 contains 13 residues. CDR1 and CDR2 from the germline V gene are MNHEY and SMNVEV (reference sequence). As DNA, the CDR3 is TGTGCCAGCAGTTTCTTTACTAACTATGGCTACACCTTC. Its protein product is CASSFFTNYGYTF.

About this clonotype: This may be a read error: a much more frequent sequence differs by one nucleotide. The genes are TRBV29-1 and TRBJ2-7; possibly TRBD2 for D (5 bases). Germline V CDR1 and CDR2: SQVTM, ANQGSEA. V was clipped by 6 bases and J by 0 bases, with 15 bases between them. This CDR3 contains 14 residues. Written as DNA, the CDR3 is TGCAGCGTCCCCTGGATTGGACTCTCCTACGAGCAGTACTTC. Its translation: CSVPWIGLSYEQYF.

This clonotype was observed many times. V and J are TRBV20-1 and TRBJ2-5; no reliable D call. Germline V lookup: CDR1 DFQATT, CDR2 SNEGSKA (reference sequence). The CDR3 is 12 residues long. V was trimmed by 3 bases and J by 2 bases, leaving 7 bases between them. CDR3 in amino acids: CSASRPQETQYF. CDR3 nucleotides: TGCAGTGCTAGCCGTCCTCAAGAGACCCAGTACTTC.

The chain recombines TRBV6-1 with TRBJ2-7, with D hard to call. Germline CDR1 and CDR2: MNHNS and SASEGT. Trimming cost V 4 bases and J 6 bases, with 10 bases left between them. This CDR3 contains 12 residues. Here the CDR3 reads CASSASRSEQYF. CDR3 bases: TGTGCCAGCAGTGCCTCCAGGAGCGAGCAGTACTTC.

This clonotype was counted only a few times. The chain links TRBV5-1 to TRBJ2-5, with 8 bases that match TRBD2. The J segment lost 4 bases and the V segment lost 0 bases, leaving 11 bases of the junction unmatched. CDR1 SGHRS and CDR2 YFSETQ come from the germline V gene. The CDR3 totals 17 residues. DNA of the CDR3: TGCGCCAGCAGCTTGGCCGGGAGGGGGGGCCGGCGAGAGACCCAGTACTTC. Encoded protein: CASSLAGRGGRRETQYF.

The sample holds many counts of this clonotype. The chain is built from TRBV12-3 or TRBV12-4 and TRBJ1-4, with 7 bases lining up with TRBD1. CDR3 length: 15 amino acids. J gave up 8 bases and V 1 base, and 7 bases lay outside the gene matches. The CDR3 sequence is CASSLGQGGREKLFF. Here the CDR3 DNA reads TGTGCCAGCAGTTTAGGACAGGGAGGAAGGGAAAAACTGTTTTTT.

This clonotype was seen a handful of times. The CDR3 bases are TGTGCCAGCTCACCAGGGGGGCAGGGTCAGCCCCAGCATTTT. Its protein product is CASSPGGQGQPQHF. This sequence joins TRBV18 and TRBJ1-5; maybe TRBD1 (6 bases). Germline values: CDR1 KGHSH, CDR2 LQKENI. CDR3 length: 14 amino acids. V gave up 2 bases and J gave up 6 bases, with 11 bases separating them. Full variable domain (remainder filled in from reference TRBV18 and TRBJ1-5): NAGVMQNPRHLVRRRGQEARLRCSPMKGHSHVYWYRQLPEEGLKFMVYLQKENIIDESGMPKERFSAEFPKEGPSILRIQQVVRGDSAAYFCASSPGGQGQPQHFGDGTRLSIL.

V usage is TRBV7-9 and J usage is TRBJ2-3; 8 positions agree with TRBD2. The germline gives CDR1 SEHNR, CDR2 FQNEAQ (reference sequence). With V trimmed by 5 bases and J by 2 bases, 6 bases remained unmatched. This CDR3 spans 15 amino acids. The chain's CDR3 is CASSISGTLTDTQYF. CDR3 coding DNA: TGTGCCAGCAGCATTAGCGGGACCCTCACAGATACGCAGTATTTT.

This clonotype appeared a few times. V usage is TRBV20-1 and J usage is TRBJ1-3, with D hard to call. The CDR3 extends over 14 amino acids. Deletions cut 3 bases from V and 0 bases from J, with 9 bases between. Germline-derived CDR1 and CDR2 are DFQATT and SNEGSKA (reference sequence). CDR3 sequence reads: CSASSRISGNTIYF. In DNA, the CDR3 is TGCAGTGCTAGTAGTCGGATCTCTGGAAACACCATATATTTT.

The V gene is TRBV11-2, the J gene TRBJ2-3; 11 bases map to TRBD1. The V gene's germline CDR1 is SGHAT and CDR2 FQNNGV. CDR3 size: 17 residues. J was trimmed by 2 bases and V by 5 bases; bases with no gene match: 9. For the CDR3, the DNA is TGTGCCAGCAGCCCCCCGGGACAGGGGGGAAACACAGATACGCAGTATTTT. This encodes CASSPPGQGGNTDTQYF.

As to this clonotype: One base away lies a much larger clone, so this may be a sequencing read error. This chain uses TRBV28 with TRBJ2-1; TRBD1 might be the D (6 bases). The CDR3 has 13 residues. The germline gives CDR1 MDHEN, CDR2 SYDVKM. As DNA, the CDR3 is TGTGCCAGCGTAGATAGATGGGACAATGAGCAGTCCTTC. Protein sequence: CASVDRWDNEQSF. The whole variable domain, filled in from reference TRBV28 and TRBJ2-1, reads DVKVTQSSRYLVKRTGEKVFLECVQDMDHENMFWYRQDPGLGLRLIYFSYDVKMKEKGDIPEGYSVSREKKERFSLILESASTNQTSMYLCASVDRWDNEQSFGPGTRLTVL.

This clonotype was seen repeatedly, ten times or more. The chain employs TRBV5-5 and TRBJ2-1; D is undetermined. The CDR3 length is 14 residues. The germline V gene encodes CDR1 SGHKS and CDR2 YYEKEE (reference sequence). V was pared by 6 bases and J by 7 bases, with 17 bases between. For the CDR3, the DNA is TGTGCCAGCATCGTTACTTGGGTTGTTAATGAGCAGTTCTTC. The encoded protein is CASIVTWVVNEQFF.

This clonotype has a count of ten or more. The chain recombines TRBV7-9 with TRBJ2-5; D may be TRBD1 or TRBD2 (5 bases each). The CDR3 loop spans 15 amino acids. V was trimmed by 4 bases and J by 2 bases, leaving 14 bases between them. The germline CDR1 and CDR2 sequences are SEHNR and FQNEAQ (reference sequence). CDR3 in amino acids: CASSSPGTAQETQYF. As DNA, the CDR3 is TGTGCCAGCAGCTCGCCCGGGACCGCACAAGAGACCCAGTACTTC.

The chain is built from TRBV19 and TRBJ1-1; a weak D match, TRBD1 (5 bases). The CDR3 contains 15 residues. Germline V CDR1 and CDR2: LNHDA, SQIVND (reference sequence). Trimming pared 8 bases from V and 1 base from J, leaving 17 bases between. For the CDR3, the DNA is TGTGCCAGTGGGAGGAGCGGGGGGAGGAACACTGAAGCTTTCTTT. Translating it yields CASGRSGGRNTEAFF. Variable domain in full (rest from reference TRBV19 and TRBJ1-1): DGGITQSPKYLFRKEGQNVTLSCEQNLNHDAMYWYRQDPGQGLRLIYYSQIVNDFQKGDIAEGYSVSREKKESFPLTVTSAQKNPTAFYLCASGRSGGRNTEAFFGQGTRLTVV.

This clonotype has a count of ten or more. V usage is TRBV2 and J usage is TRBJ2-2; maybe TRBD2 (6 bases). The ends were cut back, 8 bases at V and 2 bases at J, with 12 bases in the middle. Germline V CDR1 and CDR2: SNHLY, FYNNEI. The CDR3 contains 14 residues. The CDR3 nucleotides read TGTGCCAGCGAGGCGGGACCTAACACCGGGGAGCTGTTTTTT. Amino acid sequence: CASEAGPNTGELFF.

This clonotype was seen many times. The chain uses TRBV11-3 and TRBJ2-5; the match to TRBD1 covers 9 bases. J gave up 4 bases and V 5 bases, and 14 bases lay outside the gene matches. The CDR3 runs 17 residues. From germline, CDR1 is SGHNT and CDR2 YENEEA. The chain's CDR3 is CASSPGTGFGETETQYF. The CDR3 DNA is TGTGCCAGCAGCCCCGGGACAGGGTTTGGGGAAACAGAGACCCAGTACTTC.

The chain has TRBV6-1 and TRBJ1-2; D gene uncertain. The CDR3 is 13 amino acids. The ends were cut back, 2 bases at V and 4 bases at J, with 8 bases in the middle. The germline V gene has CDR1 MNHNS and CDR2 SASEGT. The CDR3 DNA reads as TGTGCCAGCAGTGAACAGTATGGCTATGGCTACACCTTC. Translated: CASSEQYGYGYTF.

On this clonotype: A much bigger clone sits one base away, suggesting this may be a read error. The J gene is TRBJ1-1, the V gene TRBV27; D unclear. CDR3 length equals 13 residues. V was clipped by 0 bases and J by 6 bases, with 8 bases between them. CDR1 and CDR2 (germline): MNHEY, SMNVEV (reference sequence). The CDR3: CASSLSFGAEAFF. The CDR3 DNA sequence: TGTGCCAGCAGTTTATCGTTTGGCGCTGAAGCTTTCTTT.

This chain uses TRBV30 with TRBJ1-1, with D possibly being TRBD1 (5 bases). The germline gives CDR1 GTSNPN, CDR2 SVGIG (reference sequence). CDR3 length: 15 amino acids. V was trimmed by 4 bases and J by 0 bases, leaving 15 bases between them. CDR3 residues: CAWKVDGTVNTEAFF. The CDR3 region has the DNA TGTGCCTGGAAGGTTGACGGGACGGTGAACACTGAAGCTTTCTTT.